Listed here are 17 T cell receptor beta chains from one sample, sequenced in a study of blood T cell repertoires in COVID-19. Assay used: immunoSEQ multiplex PCR; TCRdb lists only in-frame clones, some missing. The sample holds approximately 200,000 clones, about 86% seen once. The sample was peripheral blood. These receptors were collected from a young man with active or convalescent COVID-19.

In its sample, this clone was seen a few times. The genes are TRBV30 and TRBJ2-7, with 13 bases fitting TRBD2. The junction had 8 bases not matched to a gene; V was cut back by 3 bases and J by 6 bases. The CDR3 sequence is 15 residues long. The germline CDR1 and CDR2 sequences are GTSNPN and SVGIG (reference sequence). CDR3 protein: CAWRETGLAGFEQYF. The CDR3 DNA is TGTGCCTGGAGAGAAACGGGACTAGCGGGATTCGAGCAGTACTTC.

J is TRBJ2-1 and V is TRBV5-5; 11 nucleotides align to TRBD1. After removal of 1 base from V and 7 bases from J, the junction contained 7 bases not matched to a gene. This CDR3 is 16 amino acids long. CDR1 is SGHKS, CDR2 YYEKEE, per germline (reference sequence). The CDR3 sequence is CASSLTLGTGGNEQFF. In DNA, the CDR3 is TGTGCCAGCAGCTTGACCCTTGGGACAGGGGGTAATGAGCAGTTCTTC.

This clone was detected a few times. The V gene is TRBV4-1, the J gene TRBJ2-7; 7 nucleotides align to TRBD1. The germline V gene has CDR1 MGHRA and CDR2 YSYEKL. The junction had 7 bases not matched to a gene; V was cut back by 3 bases and J by 2 bases. The CDR3 totals 15 residues. The CDR3 here is CASSQLGGHPYEQYF. The CDR3 region has the DNA TGCGCCAGCAGCCAGTTAGGGGGCCACCCCTACGAGCAGTACTTC.

This clone is a singleton in its sample. The same CDR3 also results from other DNA sequences found in this sample. The CDR3 spells CASSQGGSNQPQHF. Written as DNA, the CDR3 is TGTGCCAGCAGCCAAGGCGGTAGCAATCAGCCCCAGCATTTT. This rearrangement joins TRBV28 to TRBJ1-5, with unresolved D. Germline CDR1 is MDHEN and CDR2 is SYDVKM. The CDR3 runs 14 residues. Trimming pared 6 bases from V and 0 bases from J, leaving 9 bases between.

This chain links TRBV6-5 with TRBJ1-1; possible D gene TRBD1, 6 bases. Deletions cut 6 bases from V and 3 bases from J, with 14 bases between. This CDR3 is 14 amino acids long. Germline lookup yields CDR1 MNHEY and CDR2 SVGAGI. The CDR3 loop reads CASRRPPGDTEAFF. In DNA form, the CDR3 reads TGTGCCAGCAGGCGACCGCCAGGGGACACTGAAGCTTTCTTT.

This clone was counted a single time. The genes are TRBV12-3 or TRBV12-4 and TRBJ2-1; D uncertain. Trimming took 0 bases from V and 7 from J, leaving 7 bases between them. The CDR3 length is 13 residues. The CDR3 sequence is CASSLASVNEQFF. As DNA, the CDR3 is TGTGCCAGCAGTTTAGCGTCTGTAAATGAGCAGTTCTTC.

The chain is built from TRBV7-9 and TRBJ2-7, with 7 bases matching TRBD2. From germline, CDR1 is SEHNR and CDR2 FQNEAQ (reference sequence). There are 14 residues in the CDR3. With V trimmed by 5 bases and J by 9 bases, 13 bases remained unmatched. Here the CDR3 DNA reads TGTGCCAGCAGCCAGCTGACGGGGAGGGCCACGCAGTACTTC. Amino acids: CASSQLTGRATQYF.

The J gene is TRBJ2-7, the V gene TRBV5-6, with 8 bases aligning to TRBD1. This CDR3 has 16 amino acids. Germline CDR1 reads SGHDT; CDR2 reads YYEEEE. V gave up 0 bases and J gave up 4 bases; unmatched junction bases: 9. CDR3 in DNA: TGTGCCAGCAGCTTGGGGCAGGGGGCATTAGAATACGAGCAGTACTTC. Its protein product is CASSLGQGALEYEQYF.

This clone showed up just once. The chain combines TRBV5-1 with TRBJ2-1; 11 bases are a match to TRBD2. Germline V gene data show CDR1 as SGHRS and CDR2 as YFSETQ. The trim removed 2 bases at V and 5 bases at J, leaving 9 bases unmatched. The CDR3 covers 17 residues. CDR3 coding DNA: TGCGCCAGCAGCTTTGGACTAGCGGGCCGGAGAAACAATGAGCAGTTCTTC. Protein: CASSFGLAGRRNNEQFF. Supplemented by reference TRBV5-1 and TRBJ2-1, the full variable domain reads KAGVTQTPRYLIKTRGQQVTLSCSPISGHRSVSWYQQTPGQGLQFLFEYFSETQRNKGNFPGRFSGRQFSNSRSEMNVSTLELGDSALYLCASSFGLAGRRNNEQFFGPGTRLTVL.

This sequence joins TRBV27 and TRBJ2-7; possibly TRBD2 for D (5 bases). This CDR3 has 14 residues. The V and J ends lost 3 bases and 2 bases respectively, with 11 bases between them. Germline loops: CDR1 MNHEY, CDR2 SMNVEV (reference sequence). In DNA form, the CDR3 reads TGTGCCAGCAGTTTCAGTTCGGGAACCTACGAGCAGTACTTC. This gives the protein CASSFSSGTYEQYF.

V gene TRBV6-8 combines with J gene TRBJ1-3; 9 bases map to TRBD1. Germline lookup yields CDR1 MNHGY and CDR2 SAAAGT. The CDR3 runs to 17 residues. V trimming: 6 bases; J trimming: 6 bases; junction bases outside the gene matches: 15. This CDR3 is CASRARPGQGEENTIYF. The CDR3 DNA is TGTGCCAGCAGGGCTAGACCGGGACAGGGAGAGGAAAACACCATATATTTT.

This clone was found once. CDR3 sequence reads: CASRAPGTGGTNYGYTF. In DNA form, the CDR3 reads TGTGCCTCGAGGGCCCCCGGGACAGGGGGGACTAACTATGGCTACACCTTC. The V gene is TRBV6-4, the J gene TRBJ1-2, with 11 nucleotides matching TRBD1. The CDR3 extends over 17 amino acids. Germline V lookup: CDR1 MRHNA, CDR2 SNTAGT. V shed 11 bases, J shed 0 bases, and the junction held 14 bases outside the gene matches.

CDR3 in DNA: TGTGCCAGCAGCAAATTTACAGGAAGACGGAATGAGCAGTTCTTC. As protein: CASSKFTGRRNEQFF. V is TRBV21-1 and J is TRBJ2-1; TRBD1 was called by the table and not checked on the DNA. TRBV21-1 constitutes a pseudogene. The CDR3 has 15 residues.

Here the CDR3 reads CASSPIDGTSNQPQHF. In DNA form, the CDR3 reads TGTGCCAGCAGCCCGATAGACGGGACAAGCAATCAGCCCCAGCATTTT. The chain carries TRBV7-9 and TRBJ1-5; D possibly corresponds to TRBD1 (6 bases). Germline V CDR1 and CDR2: SEHNR, FQNEAQ (reference sequence). Trimming removed 5 bases at V and 1 base at J, with 15 bases between. The CDR3 length is 16 residues.

This sequence joins TRBV28 and TRBJ1-1, with D possibly being TRBD1 (6 bases). V was clipped by 3 bases and J by 3 bases, with 8 bases between them. Germline lookup yields CDR1 MDHEN and CDR2 SYDVKM. The length of the CDR3 is 13 residues. The CDR3 spells CASSFQGHTEAFF. CDR3 nucleotide sequence: TGTGCCAGCAGTTTCCAGGGGCACACTGAAGCTTTCTTT.

V and J are TRBV10-2 and TRBJ1-6; 7 positions match TRBD1. The CDR3 spans 19 residues. Germline CDR1 reads WSHSY; CDR2 reads SAAADI. V gave up 6 bases and J gave up 5 bases; unmatched junction bases: 19. This CDR3 reads CASSLTTSTGSANNSPLHF. CDR3 in DNA: TGCGCCAGCAGCCTCACAACCTCGACAGGGTCGGCTAATAATTCACCCCTCCACTTT.

In DNA, the CDR3 is TGTGCCAGCAGCCAATATAACTCGAACACTGAAGCTTTCTTT. Translation gives CASSQYNSNTEAFF. This chain links TRBV3-1 (or the pseudogene TRBV3-2) with TRBJ1-1; D is unresolved. V was pared by 2 bases and J by 1 base, with 8 bases between. The CDR3 is made up of 14 amino acids. Germline CDR1 LGHDT, CDR2 YNNKEL (reference sequence).